These 27 T cell receptor beta chains originate from one sample sequenced in a study of blood T cell repertoires in COVID-19. Repertoires were generated with immunoSEQ multiplex PCR, while TCRdb's copy carries only in-frame clones and drops some. Here the sample spans 97,000 or so clones, more than 90% being singletons. The sequenced sample consisted of peripheral blood. These receptors were obtained from a woman in her forties or fifties with COVID-19, enrolled during active disease.

This chain connects TRBV5-4 to TRBJ1-4, with D tentatively TRBD1 (5 bases). This CDR3 has 13 residues. V lost 4 bases, J lost 3 bases, and 7 bases lay in between. Germline V CDR1 and CDR2: SGHNT, YYREEE (reference sequence). CDR3 nucleotides: TGTGCCAGCAGCGTACAGGCTAATGAAAAACTGTTTTTT. This translates into CASSVQANEKLFF.

The chain uses TRBV6-5 and TRBJ2-3, with 7 bases that match TRBD1. This CDR3 region has 15 residues. Trimming at V came to 5 bases and at J to 7 bases, leaving 12 bases not matched to a gene. Germline CDR1 and CDR2: MNHEY and SVGAGI. CDR3 bases: TGTGCCAGCAGTACAGGGGTCCCCTTCTCCAATACGCAGTATTTT. This encodes CASSTGVPFSNTQYF.

In regard to this clone: Other DNA sequences in the sample encode the same CDR3. The chain has TRBV28 and TRBJ2-7; maybe TRBD2 (6 bases). Germline loops: CDR1 MDHEN, CDR2 SYDVKM. CDR3 size: 13 residues. V was trimmed by 3 bases and J by 2 bases, leaving 8 bases between them. The CDR3 bases are TGTGCCAGCAGTTTGGGCGGGACCTACGAGCAGTACTTC. As protein: CASSLGGTYEQYF. Variable domain in full (rest from reference TRBV28 and TRBJ2-7): DVKVTQSSRYLVKRTGEKVFLECVQDMDHENMFWYRQDPGLGLRLIYFSYDVKMKEKGDIPEGYSVSREKKERFSLILESASTNQTSMYLCASSLGGTYEQYFGPGTRLTVT.

This clone has more than one count but fewer than ten. The chain uses TRBV6-6 and TRBJ2-7, with D tentatively TRBD1 (6 bases). The V end was cut by 2 bases, the J end by 5 bases, with 19 bases between. The CDR3 loop spans 16 amino acids. Germline V gene lookup returns CDR1 MNHNY and CDR2 SVGAGI (reference sequence). This CDR3 reads CASSYVGFTEGDEQYF. CDR3 nucleotide sequence: TGTGCCAGCAGTTACGTCGGGTTCACTGAGGGGGACGAGCAGTACTTC.

The chain couples TRBV6-5 to TRBJ1-1; the match to TRBD1 covers 9 bases. The length of the CDR3 is 15 residues. Germline V gives CDR1 MNHEY, CDR2 SVGAGI. J was trimmed by 1 base and V by 6 bases; bases with no gene match: 6. CDR3 sequence: CASRAGTGTNTEAFF. The CDR3 nucleotides are TGTGCCAGCAGAGCCGGGACAGGGACGAACACTGAAGCTTTCTTT.

The chain combines TRBV6-1 with TRBJ2-4, with unresolved D. The CDR3 spans 15 residues. The V gene's germline CDR1 is MNHNS and CDR2 SASEGT. The V and J ends lost 3 bases and 0 bases respectively, with 9 bases between them. CDR3 region: CASSEGHAAKNIQYF. CDR3 nucleotide sequence: TGTGCCAGCAGTGAGGGCCATGCAGCCAAAAACATTCAGTACTTC.

V is TRBV6-2 or TRBV6-3 and J is TRBJ1-2; 9 bases line up with TRBD1. From germline, CDR1 is MNHEY and CDR2 SVGEGT. V was clipped by 6 bases and J by 5 bases; unmatched bases: 10. The CDR3 spans 15 residues. The CDR3 protein is CASSDPGQGLYGYTF. The CDR3 bases are TGTGCCAGCAGCGACCCGGGACAGGGTCTATATGGCTACACCTTC.

The V call is TRBV10-2, the J call TRBJ1-1; 8 nucleotides line up with TRBD1. The length of the CDR3 is 12 residues. The junction had 2 bases not matched to a gene; V was cut back by 6 bases and J by 5 bases. Germline assignment: CDR1 WSHSY and CDR2 SAAADI. The CDR3 here is CASRTGGTEAFF. DNA of the CDR3: TGCGCCAGCAGAACAGGGGGGACTGAAGCTTTCTTT.

The chain is built from TRBV24-1 and TRBJ2-7; maybe TRBD1 (6 bases). Germline V gene sequence: CDR1 KGHDR, CDR2 SFDVKD. Trimming took 8 bases from V and 2 from J, leaving 15 bases between them. The CDR3 loop spans 14 amino acids. This chain's CDR3 is CATIIQGVPYEQYV. The CDR3 DNA follows: TGTGCCACCATAATACAGGGAGTCCCCTACGAGCAGTACGTC.

V usage is TRBV30 and J usage is TRBJ2-2, with no clear D. This CDR3 contains 16 residues. With 0 bases removed from V and 5 bases from J, the gap between germline ends came to 16 bases. Per the germline V gene, CDR1 is GTSNPN and CDR2 is SVGIG (reference sequence). The CDR3 protein is CAWSVRSGAYTGELFF. The CDR3 DNA follows: TGTGCCTGGAGTGTAAGGTCCGGAGCCTATACCGGGGAGCTGTTTTTT.

V is TRBV15 and J is TRBJ1-4; D ambiguous. There are 14 residues in the CDR3. The V gene lost 8 bases and the J gene lost 4 bases, with 14 bases spanning the gap. Per the germline V gene, CDR1 is LNHNV and CDR2 is YYDKDF (reference sequence). For the CDR3, the DNA is TGTGCCACCTCGGAAGGGAGGAATAATGAAAAACTGTTTTTT. Translating gives CATSEGRNNEKLFF.

This chain joins TRBV24-1 and TRBJ1-6; D ambiguous. CDR3 length: 15 residues. The germline V and J ends were trimmed by 4 bases and 7 bases, with 13 bases remaining between them. Germline CDR1 KGHDR, CDR2 SFDVKD. CDR3: CATSDSRHPNSPLHF. As DNA, the CDR3 is TGTGCCACCAGTGACTCCAGACACCCCAATTCACCCCTCCACTTT.

This chain uses TRBV30 with TRBJ2-1, with 7 bases lining up with TRBD1. This CDR3 comprises 14 residues. The V gene's germline CDR1 is GTSNPN and CDR2 SVGIG (reference sequence). V was pared by 8 bases and J by 1 base, with 8 bases of the junction left unmatched. The CDR3 DNA follows: TGTGCCCTGGAACAGGGGACGTCCTACAATGAGCAGTTCTTC. Translation gives CALEQGTSYNEQFF.

The rearrangement uses TRBV7-9 and TRBJ1-2, with a weak D call TRBD1 (6 bases). There are 13 residues in the CDR3. The V and J ends lost 7 bases and 0 bases respectively, with 9 bases between them. Germline lookup yields CDR1 SEHNR and CDR2 FQNEAQ (reference sequence). CDR3 sequence: CASTSGANYGYTF. In nucleotides, the CDR3 is TGTGCCAGCACCTCAGGGGCTAACTATGGCTACACCTTC.

Only one count was recorded for this clone. The rearrangement links TRBV7-9 to TRBJ2-3; 8 bases align to TRBD2. Trimming cost V 5 bases and J 2 bases; bases outside gene matches: 12. CDR3 length equals 17 residues. Per the germline V gene, CDR1 is SEHNR and CDR2 is FQNEAQ (reference sequence). CDR3 protein: CASSRGLANPTTDTQYF. CDR3 coding DNA: TGTGCCAGCAGCCGAGGACTAGCCAACCCTACCACAGATACGCAGTATTTT.

This chain connects TRBV5-8 to TRBJ2-3; 12 positions agree with TRBD2. Unmatched junction bases numbered 8, after V lost 3 bases and J lost 0 bases. Germline V gene data show CDR1 as SGHTS and CDR2 as YDEGEE. The length of the CDR3 is 18 residues. In DNA form, the CDR3 reads TGTGCCAGCAGCTCCAAACAACTAGCGGGGGGTAGCACAGATACGCAGTATTTT. As protein: CASSSKQLAGGSTDTQYF.

The genes are TRBV3-1 (or the pseudogene TRBV3-2) and TRBJ1-1, with a weak D call TRBD1 (6 bases). Trimming took off 2 bases at V and 4 bases at J, with 8 bases between the two ends. CDR1 is LGHDT, CDR2 YNNKEL, per germline (reference sequence). This CDR3 spans 13 amino acids. CDR3 in amino acids: CASSQPGVTEAFF. In DNA, the CDR3 is TGTGCCAGCAGCCAACCAGGGGTCACTGAAGCTTTCTTT.

This chain uses TRBV4-1 with TRBJ2-3, with D possibly being TRBD1 (5 bases). Germline CDR1 is MGHRA and CDR2 is YSYEKL. This CDR3 contains 17 residues. Trimming took off 0 bases at V and 2 bases at J, with 15 bases between the two ends. The CDR3 here is CASSQDRQGLNTDTQYF. The CDR3 DNA reads TGCGCCAGCAGCCAAGATCGCCAGGGCCTGAACACAGATACGCAGTATTTT.

This chain links TRBV28 with TRBJ2-7, with D perhaps TRBD2 (7 bases). In germline, CDR1 is MDHEN, CDR2 SYDVKM. V was clipped by 6 bases and J by 2 bases, with 17 bases between them. This CDR3 region has 15 residues. CDR3 coding DNA: TGTGCCAGCAGAGCGCTGGGCGGGGGCACCTACGAGCAGTACGTC. Residues: CASRALGGGTYEQYV.

This clone was found once. As DNA, the CDR3 is TGCAGTGCTAGTCGGGACAGGGGGTACTATGGCTACACCTTC. It translates to CSASRDRGYYGYTF. V gene TRBV20-1 combines with J gene TRBJ1-2, with TRBD1 matching over 11 bases. V lost 3 bases, J lost 3 bases, and 3 bases stayed unmatched. The CDR3 runs 14 residues. Germline assignment: CDR1 DFQATT and CDR2 SNEGSKA (reference sequence).

The CDR3 sequence: CATMGSSHRDTEAFF. The CDR3 nucleotides are TGTGCCACCATGGGCAGTTCACACCGTGACACTGAAGCTTTCTTT. The chain recombines TRBV24-1 with TRBJ1-1; D remains ambiguous. From germline, CDR1 is KGHDR and CDR2 SFDVKD. The germline V and J ends were trimmed by 8 bases and 3 bases, with 18 bases remaining between them. This CDR3 is 15 amino acids long.

Written as DNA, the CDR3 is TGCGCCAGCAGCTTTTACAGGGGAAGCACCGGGGAGCTGTTTTTT. Translation: CASSFYRGSTGELFF. This chain links TRBV4-1 with TRBJ2-2; TRBD1 matches 7 bases. J lost 4 bases, V lost 5 bases, and 7 bases had no gene match. The CDR3 spans 15 residues. Germline V gene lookup returns CDR1 MGHRA and CDR2 YSYEKL.

This chain links TRBV5-6 with TRBJ2-7, with 7 positions matching TRBD2. Germline V gives CDR1 SGHDT, CDR2 YYEEEE. This CDR3 has 13 residues. The V segment lost 3 bases and the J segment 6 bases; nucleotides outside the gene matches: 6. The CDR3 bases are TGTGCCAGCAGCTCTTCGGGGGGTGGCGAGCAGTACGTC. It specifies CASSSSGGGEQYV.

This clone was counted only a few times. The chain links TRBV5-1 to TRBJ2-3; D may be TRBD1 (5 bases). With 2 bases removed from V and 10 bases from J, the gap between germline ends came to 11 bases. Per germline, CDR1 SGHRS and CDR2 YFSETQ. The CDR3 sequence is 12 residues long. CDR3 loop: CASSLDSRAQYF. The CDR3 DNA reads as TGCGCCAGCAGCTTAGACAGTAGAGCGCAGTATTTT.

The rearrangement uses TRBV19 and TRBJ1-1, with D unresolved. Trimming took off 3 bases at V and 3 bases at J, with 8 bases between the two ends. Germline CDR1 and CDR2: LNHDA and SQIVND (reference sequence). This CDR3 has 13 residues. The CDR3 spells CASSMVGDTEAFF. The CDR3 DNA reads as TGTGCCAGTAGTATGGTCGGGGACACTGAAGCTTTCTTT.

The rearrangement uses TRBV10-2 and TRBJ2-7; no clear D. The CDR3 contains 13 residues. CDR1 is WSHSY, CDR2 SAAADI, per germline. V gave up 4 bases and J gave up 1 base, with 8 bases separating them. The CDR3 DNA reads TGCGCCAGCAGTGTGACTGGGTCCTACGAGCAGTACTTC. This translates into CASSVTGSYEQYF.

The chain couples TRBV7-2 to TRBJ1-2; possibly TRBD1 for D (5 bases). The CDR3 runs to 15 residues. V was clipped by 1 base and J by 4 bases, with 13 bases between them. Germline V gene data show CDR1 as SGHTA and CDR2 as FQGNSA. In DNA, the CDR3 is TGTGCCAGCAGCTTAGAAGGGGATGGAAGCTATGGCTACACCTTC. Translating it yields CASSLEGDGSYGYTF. The whole variable domain, filled in from reference TRBV7-2 and TRBJ1-2, reads GAGVSQSPSNKVTEKGKDVELRCDPISGHTALYWYRQSLGQGLEFLIYFQGNSAPDKSGLPSDRFSAERTGGSVSTLTIQRTQQEDSAVYLCASSLEGDGSYGYTFGSGTRLTVV.